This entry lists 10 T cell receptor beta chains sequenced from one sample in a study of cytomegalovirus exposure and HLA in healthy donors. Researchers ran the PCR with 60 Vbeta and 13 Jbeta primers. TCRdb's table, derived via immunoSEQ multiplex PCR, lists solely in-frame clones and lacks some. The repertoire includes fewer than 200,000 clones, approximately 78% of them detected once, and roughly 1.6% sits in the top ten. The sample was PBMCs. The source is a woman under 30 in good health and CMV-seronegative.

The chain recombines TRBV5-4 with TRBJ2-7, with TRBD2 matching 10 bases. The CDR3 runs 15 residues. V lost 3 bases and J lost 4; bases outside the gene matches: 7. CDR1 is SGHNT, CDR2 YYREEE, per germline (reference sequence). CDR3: CASSSLAGGRYEQYF. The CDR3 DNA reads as TGTGCCAGCAGCTCATTAGCGGGAGGCCGGTACGAGCAGTACTTC.

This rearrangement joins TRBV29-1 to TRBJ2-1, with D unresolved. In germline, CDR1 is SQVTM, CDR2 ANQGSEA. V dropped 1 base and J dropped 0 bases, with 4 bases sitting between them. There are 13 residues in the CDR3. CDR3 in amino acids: CSVEAGSYNEQFF. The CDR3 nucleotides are TGCAGCGTTGAAGCCGGCTCCTACAATGAGCAGTTCTTC.

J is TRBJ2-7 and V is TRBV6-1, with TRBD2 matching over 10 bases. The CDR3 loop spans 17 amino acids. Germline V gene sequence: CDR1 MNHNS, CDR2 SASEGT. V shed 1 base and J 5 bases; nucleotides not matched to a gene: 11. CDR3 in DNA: TGTGCCAGCAGTGAAGAAATCAGGGCTAGCGGGAGCGACGAGCAGTACTTC. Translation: CASSEEIRASGSDEQYF.

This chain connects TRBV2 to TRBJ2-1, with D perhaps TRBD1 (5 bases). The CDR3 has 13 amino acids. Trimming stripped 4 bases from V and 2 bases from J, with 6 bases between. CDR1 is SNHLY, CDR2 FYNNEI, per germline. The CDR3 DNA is TGTGCCAGCAGTGTGACAGCCTACAATGAGCAGTTCTTC. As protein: CASSVTAYNEQFF.

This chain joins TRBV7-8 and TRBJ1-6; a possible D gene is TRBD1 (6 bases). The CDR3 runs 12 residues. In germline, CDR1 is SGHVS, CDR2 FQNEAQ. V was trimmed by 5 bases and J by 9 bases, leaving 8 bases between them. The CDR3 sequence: CASSTQGSPLHF. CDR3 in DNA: TGTGCCAGCAGCACACAGGGTTCACCCCTCCACTTT.

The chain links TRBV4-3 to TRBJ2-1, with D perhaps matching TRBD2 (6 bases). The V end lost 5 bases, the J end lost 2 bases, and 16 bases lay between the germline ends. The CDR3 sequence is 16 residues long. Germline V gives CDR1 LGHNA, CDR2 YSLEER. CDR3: CASSFARGITYNEQFF. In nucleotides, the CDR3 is TGCGCCAGCAGCTTTGCGCGGGGAATCACCTACAATGAGCAGTTCTTC.

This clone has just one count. The CDR3 is CASSPGLAYNEQFF. In nucleotides, the CDR3 is TGTGCCAGCTCACCAGGACTGGCGTACAATGAGCAGTTCTTC. The genes are TRBV18 and TRBJ2-1; D is perhaps TRBD2 (5 bases). Germline V gene data show CDR1 as KGHSH and CDR2 as LQKENI. Trimming removed 2 bases from V and 4 bases from J, with 9 bases in between. The CDR3 consists of 14 residues.

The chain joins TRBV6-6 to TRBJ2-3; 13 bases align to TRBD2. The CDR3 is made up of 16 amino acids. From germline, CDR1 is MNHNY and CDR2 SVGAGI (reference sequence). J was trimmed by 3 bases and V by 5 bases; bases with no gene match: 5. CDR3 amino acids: CASSGRTSGRTDTQYF. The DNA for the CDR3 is TGTGCCAGCAGTGGCCGGACTAGCGGGAGAACAGATACGCAGTATTTT.

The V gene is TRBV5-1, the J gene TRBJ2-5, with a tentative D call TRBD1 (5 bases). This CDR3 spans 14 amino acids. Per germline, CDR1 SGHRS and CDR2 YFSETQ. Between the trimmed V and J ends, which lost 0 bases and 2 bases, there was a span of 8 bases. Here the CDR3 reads CASSLAQAQETQYF. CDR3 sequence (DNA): TGCGCCAGCAGCTTGGCACAGGCGCAAGAGACCCAGTACTTC. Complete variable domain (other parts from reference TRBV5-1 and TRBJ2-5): KAGVTQTPRYLIKTRGQQVTLSCSPISGHRSVSWYQQTPGQGLQFLFEYFSETQRNKGNFPGRFSGRQFSNSRSEMNVSTLELGDSALYLCASSLAQAQETQYFGPGTRLLVL.

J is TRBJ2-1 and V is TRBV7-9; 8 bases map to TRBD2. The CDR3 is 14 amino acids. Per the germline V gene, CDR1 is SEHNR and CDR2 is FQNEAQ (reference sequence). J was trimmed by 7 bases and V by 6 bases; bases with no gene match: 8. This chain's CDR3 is CASSERESGNEQFF. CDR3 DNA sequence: TGTGCCAGCAGTGAGCGGGAGTCTGGGAATGAGCAGTTCTTC. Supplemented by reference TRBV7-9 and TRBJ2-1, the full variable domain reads DTGVSQNPRHKITKRGQNVTFRCDPISEHNRLYWYRQTLGQGPEFLTYFQNEAQLEKSRLLSDRFSAERPKGSFSTLEIQRTEQGDSAMYLCASSERESGNEQFFGPGTRLTVL.